The clone carrying this T cell receptor beta chain was seen ten or more times. The target antigen is unknown. This specimen belongs to a study of T cells in Graves' hyperthyroidism and ophthalmopathy. General study findings and limits: Most thyroid clonotypes that were expanded above 0.001 also turned up in blood.

The blood sample was taken at first hyperthyroidism diagnosis, before any ophthalmopathy symptoms. PBMCs were derived from roughly 10 ml fresh peripheral blood. The CDR3 has 14 amino acids. V gave up 6 bases and J gave up 8 bases; unmatched junction bases: 10. CDR1 MNHEY and CDR2 SMNVEV come from the germline V gene (reference sequence). TCR beta CDR3 regions were amplified from RNA. HTBI primers were used for first-round RT-PCR of the TCR CDR3. MiXCR, run by TCRdb on the multiplex PCR reads, gives a single entry per CDR3 protein. Altogether hundreds of thousands of distinct CDR3 sequences are present, roughly 14% being singletons, with the ten largest covering about 30%.

The TCR originated in a woman younger than 35 with Graves' hyperthyroidism that later progressed to Graves' ophthalmopathy. The chain has TRBV27 and TRBJ1-2; 9 bases map to TRBD1. The sample was blood. The CDR3: CASSRDRGVGGYTF. In nucleotides, the CDR3 is TGTGCCAGCAGCCGTGACAGGGGGGTAGGGGGCTACACCTTC.